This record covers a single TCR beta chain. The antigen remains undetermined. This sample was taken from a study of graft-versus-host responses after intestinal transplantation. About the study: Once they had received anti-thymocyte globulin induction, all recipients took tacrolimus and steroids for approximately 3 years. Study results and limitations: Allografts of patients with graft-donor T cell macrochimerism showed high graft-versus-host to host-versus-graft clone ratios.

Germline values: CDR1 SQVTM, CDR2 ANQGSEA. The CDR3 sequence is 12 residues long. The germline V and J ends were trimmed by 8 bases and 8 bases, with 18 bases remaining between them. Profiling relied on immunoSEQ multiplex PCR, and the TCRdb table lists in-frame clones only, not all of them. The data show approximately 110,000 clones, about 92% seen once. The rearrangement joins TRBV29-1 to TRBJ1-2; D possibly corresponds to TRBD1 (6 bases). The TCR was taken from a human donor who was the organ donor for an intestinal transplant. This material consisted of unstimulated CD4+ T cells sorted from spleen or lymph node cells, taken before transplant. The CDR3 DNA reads TGCAGCTCCCGGGAGGGGGGGTCGGGCTACACCTTC. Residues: CSSREGGSGYTF.